This T cell receptor beta chain came from a study of monozygotic twins with inflammatory bowel disease. CDR1 and CDR2 (germline): SGHRS, YFSETQ. The CDR3 totals 16 residues. Using the 5' RACE reads, TCRdb records one entry per CDR3 protein without DNA. The sample has about 210,000 distinct CDR3 sequences; the top ten hold approximately 1.6%. The rearrangement joins TRBV5-1 to TRBJ2-7. Sample: blood. The source of this sequence is a human donor with ulcerative colitis or Crohn's disease, or a healthy co-twin of an affected twin (not recorded which). CDR3 sequence: CASSLAGQDGSYEQYF.